This TCR beta chain appears in the sequencing data of a study of PD-1 blockade in mismatch repair-deficient tumors. Sequencing used immunoSEQ multiplex PCR; TCRdb keeps in-frame clones, though not all of them. The sample holds over 100,000 clones, roughly 80% seen once. The sequencing here drew on peripheral blood, taken more than 58 weeks after starting pembrolizumab. This sequence originates from an adult with mismatch repair-deficient cancer.

The CDR3: CASSQLLYTGELFF. CDR3 DNA sequence: TGTGCCAGCAGCCAGCTTCTTTACACCGGGGAGCTGTTTTTT. The chain is built from TRBV14 and TRBJ2-2; D call uncertain. The germline CDR1 and CDR2 sequences are SGHDN and FVKESK. The CDR3 totals 14 residues. V was pared by 3 bases and J by 3 bases, with 8 bases between.